The clone carrying this TCR beta chain has just a few counts. This sample was included in a study of T-cell memory formation after mild COVID-19. TCRdb reprocessed the 5' RACE reads via MiXCR and lists one record per CDR3 protein. The sample includes 500,000 to 550,000 distinct CDR3 sequences, about a fifth of them seen just once. Trimming shortened V by 3 bases and J by 0 bases, and 11 bases separated the two germline ends. Germline V gene data show CDR1 as SEHNR and CDR2 as FQNEAQ (reference sequence). The CDR3 has 15 amino acids. The source material was PBMCs or a T cell subset sorted from them (not recorded which). The chain couples TRBV7-9 to TRBJ1-2; D not resolved. The receptor was isolated from an adult woman who had mild COVID-19 (a few samples of this study predate the infection). Cell type and time point are not known. The CDR3 loop reads CASSFPQNPNYGYTF. In DNA, the CDR3 is TGTGCCAGCAGCTTCCCCCAGAACCCTAACTATGGCTACACCTTC.